This is a list of T cell receptor beta chains from one sample in a study of sequential checkpoint blockade in melanoma. This table comes from immunoSEQ multiplex PCR, and its TCRdb copy is limited to in-frame clones, with some not included. The sample consists of approximately 2,700 clones, over 15% of them appearing once. Specimen: tumor tissue (inferred from file names), collected from a patient given nivolumab and ipilimumab in sequence. These receptors originate from a human donor with melanoma. The CDR3 runs from the conserved cysteine through the conserved F or W.

>TRBV29-1
CSGSRGPNGYTF
>TRBV12-5
CASGLRLDNEQFF
>TRBV6-8
CASSHRGPSYEQYF
>TRBV4-1
CASSRQSSGANVLTF
>TRBV15
CATSGGGQGGAEQFF
>TRBV5-1
CASRRQGAITEAFF
>TRBV19
CASSIGGIDTQYF
>TRBV2
CARQGAGDNEQFF
>TRBV30
CAWSPTSSGFEQFF
>TRBV11-3
CASSLDLGEGADTQYF
>TRBV19
CASSLRTSGPSSEQFF
>TRBV9
CASSRQGTGELFF
>TRBV11-3
CASSWGYGNQPQHF
>TRBV18
CASRQAGTNSPLHF
>TRBV11-3
CASSSQRGLGNTEAFF
>TRBV11-3
CASSPRGLGGNEQFF
>TRBV30
CAWSPQGVTEAFF
>TRBV11-3
CASSQTGANTGELFF
>TRBV19
CASSWQGPTDTQYF
>TRBV6-8
CASSPARASSYEQYF
>TRBV11-3
CASSPDQGTNTEAFF
>TRBV29-1
CSVQQGLFGEQFF
>TRBV11-3
CASSLLAKVYEQFF
>TRBV6-8
CASSINAGGYNEQFF
>TRBV19
CASSINQGVSSPLHF
>TRBV11-3
CASSFSGMRNTIYF
>TRBV9
CASSGQGGPFYGYTF
>TRBV14
CASSQNRGQETQYF
>TRBV6-8
CASSDSGRERDTQYF
>TRBV5-1
CASSLAGPNNSPLHF
>TRBV6-8
CASSYGMGAYEQYF
>TRBV19
CASSKIWRGGTDTQYF
>TRBV11-3
CASSLEGSNQPQHF
>TRBV11-3
CASSPRDSSSYEQYF
>TRBV11-3
CASRPGTGGGEQYF
>TRBV10-3
CASANSYNEQFF
>TRBV28
CASSFRGIGSYEQYF
>TRBV7-1
CASSLDRTAEAFF
>TRBV5-1
CASQVGPTLNEKLFF
>TRBV19
CASRKGALGYGYTF
>TRBV7-1
CASSTQLNTEAFF